A single sample gave rise to the 30 T cell receptor beta chains below, sequenced in a study of cytomegalovirus exposure and HLA in healthy donors. Primers included in the PCR were 60 Vbeta and 13 Jbeta primers. Some clones are missing from TCRdb's copy, which holds only in-frame ones; the method was immunoSEQ multiplex PCR. The sample lists roughly 180,000 clones, 81% occurring once. Material for sequencing was PBMCs. The receptors shown here come from a woman aged 18-29 years in good health and CMV-seropositive.

CDR3 sequence: CASSFGGRNYGYTF. The CDR3 DNA is TGTGCCAGCAGCTTCGGCGGTAGGAACTATGGCTACACCTTC. V and J are TRBV13 and TRBJ1-2; no clear D gene. Trimming stripped 3 bases from V and 2 bases from J, with 10 bases between. The CDR3 is made up of 14 amino acids. From germline, CDR1 is PRHDT and CDR2 FYEKMQ (reference sequence).

The chain is built from TRBV2 and TRBJ2-1; 14 bases agree with TRBD2. CDR3 size: 16 residues. Per germline, CDR1 SNHLY and CDR2 FYNNEI. The junction had 3 bases not matched to a gene; V was cut back by 6 bases and J by 2 bases. This CDR3 reads CASRPGLAGAYNEQFF. In nucleotides, the CDR3 is TGTGCCAGCAGACCGGGACTAGCGGGGGCCTACAATGAGCAGTTCTTC.

This clone was picked up one time. The chain combines TRBV19 with TRBJ1-1; D might be TRBD1 (5 bases). In germline, CDR1 is LNHDA, CDR2 SQIVND (reference sequence). Trimming took off 6 bases at V and 7 bases at J, with 12 bases between the two ends. The CDR3 totals 12 residues. The CDR3 protein is CASSTDSLEAFF. For the CDR3, the DNA is TGTGCCAGTAGCACCGACAGCCTTGAAGCTTTCTTT.

This chain uses TRBV28 with TRBJ1-6, with D maybe TRBD1 (5 bases). In germline, CDR1 is MDHEN, CDR2 SYDVKM. The CDR3 runs to 15 residues. V lost 6 bases and J 6 bases, leaving 15 bases between the germline ends. CDR3 nucleotide sequence: TGTGCCAGCAGCCCAACGGCAGGGCCTAATTCACCCCTCCACTTT. Residues: CASSPTAGPNSPLHF.

The V call is TRBV28, the J call TRBJ1-5; D uncertain. CDR1 is MDHEN and CDR2 is SYDVKM in the germline V gene. The CDR3 length is 16 residues. V lost 4 bases and J lost 0, with 13 bases in between. The DNA of the CDR3 is TGTGCCAGCAGTTCCTCAGAGGTCGATAGCAATCAGCCCCAGCATTTT. Translation: CASSSSEVDSNQPQHF. The variable domain in full, with the rest retrieved from reference TRBV28 and TRBJ1-5, is DVKVTQSSRYLVKRTGEKVFLECVQDMDHENMFWYRQDPGLGLRLIYFSYDVKMKEKGDIPEGYSVSREKKERFSLILESASTNQTSMYLCASSSSEVDSNQPQHFGDGTRLSIL.

In this sample, this clone turned up many times. The chain joins TRBV4-3 to TRBJ1-3; weak D call: TRBD1 (6 bases). Trimming removed 1 base from V and 2 bases from J, with 9 bases in between. CDR1 and CDR2 (germline): LGHNA, YSLEER. This CDR3 spans 15 amino acids. Here the CDR3 DNA reads TGCGCCAGCAGCCAAGGTCAGGGGACTGGAAACACCATATATTTT. Its translation is CASSQGQGTGNTIYF.

This clone appeared a few times. The chain employs TRBV6-1 and TRBJ1-2; TRBD1 agrees at 7 bases. V shed 6 bases and J 8 bases; nucleotides not matched to a gene: 12. The germline gives CDR1 MNHNS, CDR2 SASEGT. CDR3 length equals 14 residues. The CDR3 region is CASRKTARGQGYTF. Written as DNA, the CDR3 is TGTGCCAGCAGAAAAACAGCTAGGGGGCAGGGCTACACCTTC.

The chain recombines TRBV4-3 with TRBJ1-2; D may be TRBD1 (5 bases). The CDR3 has 15 amino acids. CDR1 is LGHNA and CDR2 is YSLEER in the germline V gene. Trimming removed 4 bases at V and 6 bases at J, with 18 bases between. CDR3 bases: TGCGCCAGCAGCCGATCTGACAACAGGTTGCATGGCTACACCTTC. Translation: CASSRSDNRLHGYTF.

The chain links TRBV28 to TRBJ2-7; 7 nucleotides match TRBD2. Germline V gene sequence: CDR1 MDHEN, CDR2 SYDVKM. This CDR3 spans 14 amino acids. V lost 4 bases and J lost 5; bases outside the gene matches: 8. The CDR3 protein is CASSSGGALHEQYF. CDR3 bases: TGTGCCAGCAGTTCGGGGGGAGCCTTACACGAGCAGTACTTC.

About this clone itself: Germline and junction disagree at one end, which may indicate a read error. The chain is built from TRBV7-9 and TRBJ1-1; 9 bases are a match to TRBD1. Germline CDR1 SEHNR, CDR2 FQNEAQ (reference sequence). The CDR3 is 13 amino acids. The CDR3 here is CSSSQQGATEAFF. Written as DNA, the CDR3 is TGTTCCAGCAGCCAACAGGGGGCGACTGAAGCTTTCTTT.

The chain employs TRBV5-1 and TRBJ2-1; 10 bases fit TRBD2. In germline, CDR1 is SGHRS, CDR2 YFSETQ. V was clipped by 4 bases and J by 6 bases; unmatched bases: 7. The CDR3 length is 15 residues. The CDR3 sequence is CASSPSTSGVNEQFF. Written as DNA, the CDR3 is TGCGCCAGCAGCCCGTCAACTAGCGGGGTCAATGAGCAGTTCTTC.

This chain links TRBV15 with TRBJ2-2; 8 bases map to TRBD2. V lost 1 base, J lost 5 bases, and 6 bases stayed unmatched. The CDR3 has 16 amino acids. The V gene's germline CDR1 is LNHNV and CDR2 YYDKDF (reference sequence). The CDR3 coding sequence is TGTGCCACCAGCAGAGGCGGGGGGCCCCGGACCGGGGAGCTGTTTTTT. Translated, it gives CATSRGGGPRTGELFF.

This clone appeared a few times. This chain connects TRBV30 to TRBJ2-6; D is undetermined. V was cut by 0 bases and J by 1 base, with 4 bases left in between. The CDR3 spans 14 residues. In germline, CDR1 is GTSNPN, CDR2 SVGIG (reference sequence). For the CDR3, the DNA is TGTGCCTGGAGTGTACAGTCTGGGGCCAACGTCCTGACTTTC. Translated, it gives CAWSVQSGANVLTF.

This clone was seen more than once but under ten times. V is TRBV6-5 and J is TRBJ1-1; TRBD1 aligns across 11 bases. V trimming: 5 bases; J trimming: 7 bases; junction bases outside the gene matches: 3. Germline V gives CDR1 MNHEY, CDR2 SVGAGI. The CDR3 runs 13 residues. The CDR3 region has the DNA TGTGCCAGCAGTGGACAGGGGGCGATTGAAGCTTTCTTT. Encoded protein: CASSGQGAIEAFF.

The V call is TRBV28, the J call TRBJ2-7; maybe TRBD1 (7 bases). The V and J ends lost 5 bases and 3 bases respectively, with 17 bases between them. This CDR3 has 15 residues. Per the germline V gene, CDR1 is MDHEN and CDR2 is SYDVKM. In DNA, the CDR3 is TGTGCCAGCAGTCTCCCCGGAGGGACAGTCTACGAGCAGTACTTC. Protein: CASSLPGGTVYEQYF.

The chain links TRBV2 to TRBJ1-1; 9 bases map to TRBD1. After removal of 3 bases from V and 11 bases from J, the junction contained 10 bases not matched to a gene. The CDR3 length is 14 residues. CDR1 is SNHLY, CDR2 FYNNEI, per germline. For the CDR3, the DNA is TGTGCCAGCAGTGAGGGGGACAGGGTGTTTTCGGCTTTCTTT. Amino acids: CASSEGDRVFSAFF. Together with reference TRBV2 and TRBJ1-1, the CDR3 gives the full variable domain: EPEVTQTPSHQVTQMGQEVILRCVPISNHLYFYWYRQILGQKVEFLVSFYNNEISEKSEIFDDQFSVERPDGSNFTLKIRSTKLEDSAMYFCASSEGDRVFSAFFGQGTRLTVV.

The V call is TRBV25-1, the J call TRBJ2-1; D not resolved. Germline lookup yields CDR1 MGHDK and CDR2 SYGVNS. The ends were cut back, 3 bases at V and 10 bases at J, with 10 bases in the middle. CDR3 length: 12 residues. As DNA, the CDR3 is TGTGCCAGCAGTGAGTTGGGCCCCGAGCAGTTCTTC. Encoded protein: CASSELGPEQFF.

V gene TRBV5-4 combines with J gene TRBJ2-3; 8 bases map to TRBD2. Losses at the gene ends were 0 bases for V and 4 bases for J; bases not matched to a gene: 16. This CDR3 has 19 amino acids. Germline loops: CDR1 SGHNT, CDR2 YYREEE (reference sequence). As DNA, the CDR3 is TGTGCCAGCAGCTTGGGGTTTTCGGGGGGGCCGGGGTCATCAGATACGCAGTATTTT. Translated, it gives CASSLGFSGGPGSSDTQYF.

The chain is built from TRBV28 and TRBJ1-5, with TRBD1 as a possible D gene (5 bases). Trimming cost V 8 bases and J 4 bases, with 9 bases left between them. The CDR3 contains 12 residues. CDR1 and CDR2 (germline): MDHEN, SYDVKM. The CDR3 reads CASSGGNQPQHF. CDR3 coding DNA: TGTGCCAGCTCGGGGGGAAATCAGCCCCAGCATTTT. Complete variable domain (other parts from reference TRBV28 and TRBJ1-5): DVKVTQSSRYLVKRTGEKVFLECVQDMDHENMFWYRQDPGLGLRLIYFSYDVKMKEKGDIPEGYSVSREKKERFSLILESASTNQTSMYLCASSGGNQPQHFGDGTRLSIL.

V gene TRBV9 combines with J gene TRBJ2-1, with D maybe TRBD2 (6 bases). CDR1 and CDR2 (germline): SGDLS, YYNGEE. CDR3 length equals 15 residues. V lost 0 bases and J lost 7, with 14 bases in between. The CDR3 DNA reads as TGTGCCAGCAGCGTAGCGGGGGTTTTAGAGAATGAGCAGTTCTTC. Amino acids: CASSVAGVLENEQFF.

J is TRBJ1-2 and V is TRBV15; D is unresolved. The germline gives CDR1 LNHNV, CDR2 YYDKDF (reference sequence). V was cut by 3 bases and J by 6 bases, with 11 bases left in between. The CDR3 contains 13 residues. Here the CDR3 reads CATSRVSGDGYTF. Here the CDR3 DNA reads TGTGCCACCAGCAGGGTCTCGGGAGATGGCTACACCTTC.

This clone was detected only a few times. The chain is built from TRBV21-1 and TRBJ1-2; TRBD1 was called by the table and not checked on the DNA. TRBV21-1 is termed a pseudogene. The length of the CDR3 is 16 residues. CDR3 protein: CASSKVGRGRGDGYTF. The CDR3 DNA reads as TGTGCCAGCAGCAAAGTCGGCAGGGGGCGAGGGGATGGCTACACCTTC.

The rearrangement links TRBV9 to TRBJ2-1, with D possibly TRBD1 on 5 matching bases. The CDR3 has 14 residues. V shed 0 bases and J shed 7 bases, with 11 bases lying between them. Per germline, CDR1 SGDLS and CDR2 YYNGEE. CDR3: CASSVARQPNEQFF. The CDR3 DNA follows: TGTGCCAGCAGCGTAGCCCGACAGCCTAATGAGCAGTTCTTC.

The J gene is TRBJ2-2, the V gene TRBV28; TRBD2 matches 16 bases. Germline V gene sequence: CDR1 MDHEN, CDR2 SYDVKM. This CDR3 is built from 18 residues. V gave up 4 bases and J gave up 4 bases; unmatched junction bases: 6. In DNA form, the CDR3 reads TGTGCCAGCAGTTGGGGACTAGCGGGGGGGCTGGTCACCGGGGAGCTGTTTTTT. Protein: CASSWGLAGGLVTGELFF.

The J gene is TRBJ2-7, the V gene TRBV7-2, with 7 nucleotides matching TRBD1. Germline V gene sequence: CDR1 SGHTA, CDR2 FQGNSA. V shed 8 bases, J shed 2 bases, and the junction held 6 bases outside the gene matches. This CDR3 has 13 residues. The chain's CDR3 is CASQRGTAYEQYF. In DNA form, the CDR3 reads TGTGCCAGCCAAAGAGGGACAGCCTACGAGCAGTACTTC.

The V and J genes are TRBV2 and TRBJ1-2; perhaps TRBD1 as D (6 bases). The CDR3 has 15 residues. The germline V gene encodes CDR1 SNHLY and CDR2 FYNNEI. Trimming removed 3 bases at V and 6 bases at J, with 17 bases between. The CDR3 reads CASSDVGGAMDGYTF. CDR3 in DNA: TGTGCCAGCAGTGATGTAGGGGGGGCAATGGATGGCTACACCTTC.

The genes are TRBV4-2 and TRBJ1-1; D call uncertain. This CDR3 is built from 15 residues. Trimming removed 1 base at V and 0 bases at J, with 9 bases between. Germline V gene lookup returns CDR1 LGHNA and CDR2 YNFKEQ. Written as DNA, the CDR3 is TGTGCCAGCAGCCAAGTTCTATTCATGAACACTGAAGCTTTCTTT. This codes for CASSQVLFMNTEAFF.

The V call is TRBV6-1, the J call TRBJ1-5; a weak D match, TRBD1 (5 bases). This CDR3 region has 14 residues. The ends were cut back, 6 bases at V and 3 bases at J, with 12 bases in the middle. Germline values: CDR1 MNHNS, CDR2 SASEGT. CDR3 DNA sequence: TGTGCCAGCAGCCCTCGACAGTCCAATCAGCCCCAGCATTTT. Its translation is CASSPRQSNQPQHF.

V is TRBV2 and J is TRBJ2-5; TRBD1 might be the D (5 bases). With the DNA end fitting TRBJ2-7 better, the J assignment may be wrong. Germline-derived CDR1 and CDR2 are SNHLY and FYNNEI. The length of the CDR3 is 16 residues. CDR3 nucleotide sequence: TGTGCCAGCAGTGAAGCCCCAGTGCGACAGTCCTACGAGCAGTACTTC. Protein sequence: CASSEAPVRQSYEQYF.

J is TRBJ2-5 and V is TRBV25-1, with 8 bases matching TRBD1. Trimming at V came to 10 bases and at J to 2 bases, leaving 9 bases not matched to a gene. This CDR3 comprises 14 residues. The germline CDR1 and CDR2 sequences are MGHDK and SYGVNS. CDR3 coding DNA: TGTGCCAACCCAGACAGGGGTGGGCAAGAGACCCAGTACTTC. Residues: CANPDRGGQETQYF.